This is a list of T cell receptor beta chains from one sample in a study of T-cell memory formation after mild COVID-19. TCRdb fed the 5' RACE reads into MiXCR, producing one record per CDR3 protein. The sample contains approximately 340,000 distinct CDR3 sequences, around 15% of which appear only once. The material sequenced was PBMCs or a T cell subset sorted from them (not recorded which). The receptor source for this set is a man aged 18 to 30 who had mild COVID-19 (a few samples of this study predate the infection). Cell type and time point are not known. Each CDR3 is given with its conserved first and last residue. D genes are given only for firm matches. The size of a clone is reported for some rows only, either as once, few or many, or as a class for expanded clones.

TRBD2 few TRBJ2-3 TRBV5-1 TGCGCCAGCAGCTTCATAAGCGGGGGGGCCACAGATACGCAGTATTTT CASSFISGGATDTQYF
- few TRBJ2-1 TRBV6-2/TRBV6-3 TGTGCCAGCAGTTGGAGGGGGCCTTTCAATGAGCAGTTCTTC CASSWRGPFNEQFF
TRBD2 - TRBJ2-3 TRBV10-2 TGCGCCAGCAACGGACTAGCGAGAGATACGCAGTATTTT CASNGLARDTQYF
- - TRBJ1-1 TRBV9 TGTGCCAGCAGCGTAGCTACCGGGGTCACTGAAGCTTTCTTT CASSVATGVTEAFF
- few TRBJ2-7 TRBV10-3 TGTGCCATCACGGACAGCTACGAGCAGTACTTC CAITDSYEQYF
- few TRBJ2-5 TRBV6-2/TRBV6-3 TGTGCCAGCAGTTATGGCGCGGGGCAAAAAGAGACCCAGTACTTC CASSYGAGQKETQYF
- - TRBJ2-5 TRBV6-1 TGTGCCAGCAGTGATTTTTTGGAGACCCAGTACTTC CASSDFLETQYF
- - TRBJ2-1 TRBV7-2 TGTGCCAGCAGCTTCGACAGAGAGAACAATGAGCAGTTCTTC CASSFDRENNEQFF
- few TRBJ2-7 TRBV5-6 TGTGCCAGCAGCTTGTATACCTACGAGCAGTACTTC CASSLYTYEQYF
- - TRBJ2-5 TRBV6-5 TGTGCCAGCAGTACAACAGCGATCGAGGAGACCCAGTACTTC CASSTTAIEETQYF
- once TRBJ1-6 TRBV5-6 TGTGCCAGCAGCCGGCCTCGGACGGCCACCTATAATTCACCCCTCCACTTT CASSRPRTATYNSPLHF
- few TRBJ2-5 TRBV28 TGTGCCAGCAGGGAAGGCCTCTGGGAGACCCAGTACTTC CASREGLWETQYF
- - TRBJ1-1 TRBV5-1 TGCGCCAGCAAGTCGACAGAGGAGCTCTTGAACACTGAAGCTTTCTTT CASKSTEELLNTEAFF
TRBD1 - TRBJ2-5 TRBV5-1 TGCGCCAGCAGCTTGCTACCGCAAGGACAGGCGCAAGAGACCCAGTACTTC CASSLLPQGQAQETQYF
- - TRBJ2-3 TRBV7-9 TGTGCCAGCAGCTTAGGGAGGCAGGGGACAGATACGCAGTATTTT CASSLGRQGTDTQYF
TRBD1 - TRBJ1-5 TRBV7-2 TGTGCCAGCAGCTTATGGACAGGGGATCAGCCCCAGCATTTT CASSLWTGDQPQHF
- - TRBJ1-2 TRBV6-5 TGTGCCAGCAGTTACTCCGACAGCAGAGGCTACACCTTC CASSYSDSRGYTF
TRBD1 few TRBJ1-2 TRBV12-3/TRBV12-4 TGTGCCAGCAGCCCGGACAGGGCACTTGGCTACACCTTC CASSPDRALGYTF
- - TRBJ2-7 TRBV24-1 TGTGCCACCAGTGACTCGCGGTTCCCTTACGAGCAGTACTTC CATSDSRFPYEQYF
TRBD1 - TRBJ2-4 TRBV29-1 TGCAGCGTAGAGACAGGGTGGAAAAACATTCAGTACTTC CSVETGWKNIQYF
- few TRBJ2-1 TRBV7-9 TGTGCCAGCAGCCGCGTGGGTAGGGGTATACTAGTAGCCTCCTACAATGAGCAGTTCTTC CASSRVGRGILVASYNEQFF
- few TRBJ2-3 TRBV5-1 TGCGCCAGCAGCCGGAGGGGGGGCCCGACAGATACGCAGTATTTT CASSRRGGPTDTQYF
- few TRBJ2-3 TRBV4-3 TGCGCCAGCAGCCAATCACCCACCGGGGGAGATACGCAGTATTTT CASSQSPTGGDTQYF
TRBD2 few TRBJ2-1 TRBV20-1 TGCAGTGCCTCTCCCACTAGCGGGGGGTACAATGAGCAGTTCTTC CSASPTSGGYNEQFF
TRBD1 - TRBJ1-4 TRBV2 TGTGCCAGCGGCGCAGGGGGCGGAGACGAAAAACTGTTTTTT CASGAGGGDEKLFF
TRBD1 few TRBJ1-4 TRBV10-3 TGTGCCATCCGGCCCCAGGGGGCTAATGAAAAACTGTTTTTT CAIRPQGANEKLFF